This TCR beta chain was captured by sequencing in a study of blood T cell repertoires in COVID-19. Study-wide background: Recovery meant two consecutive negative NP/OP PCR tests, professional clearance, or resolved symptoms. T cells, B-cell-depleted T cells, or PBMCs provided the cDNA or gDNA that served as material.

Authors' analysis steps: Reference gene primers were amplified, and this amplification served to estimate nucleated cell counts. This table comes from immunoSEQ multiplex PCR, and its TCRdb copy is limited to in-frame clones, with some not included. D and trimming come from the DNA, and the V and J calls and clone size come from that table. The data hold a few hundred thousand clones, with 80% to 90% observed a single time. This CDR3 comprises 15 residues. Trimming pared 9 bases from V and 3 bases from J, leaving 21 bases between. Germline-derived CDR1 and CDR2 are LNHDA and SQIVND (reference sequence).

The J gene is TRBJ2-7, the V gene TRBV19, with D tentatively TRBD1 (5 bases). The origin of this receptor is a man aged 30 to 45 in a cohort exposed to, infected with or recovered from COVID-19 (not recorded which). The sequenced sample consisted of PBMCs or T cells enriched from blood (not recorded which). DNA of the CDR3: TGTGCCAGCCGACCGGCTCCAGGGAATCACTACGAGCAGTACTTC. Translating gives CASRPAPGNHYEQYF. The full variable domain, in which reference TRBV19 and TRBJ2-7 provide the parts outside the CDR3, is DGGITQSPKYLFRKEGQNVTLSCEQNLNHDAMYWYRQDPGQGLRLIYYSQIVNDFQKGDIAEGYSVSREKKESFPLTVTSAQKNPTAFYLCASRPAPGNHYEQYFGPGTRLTVT.